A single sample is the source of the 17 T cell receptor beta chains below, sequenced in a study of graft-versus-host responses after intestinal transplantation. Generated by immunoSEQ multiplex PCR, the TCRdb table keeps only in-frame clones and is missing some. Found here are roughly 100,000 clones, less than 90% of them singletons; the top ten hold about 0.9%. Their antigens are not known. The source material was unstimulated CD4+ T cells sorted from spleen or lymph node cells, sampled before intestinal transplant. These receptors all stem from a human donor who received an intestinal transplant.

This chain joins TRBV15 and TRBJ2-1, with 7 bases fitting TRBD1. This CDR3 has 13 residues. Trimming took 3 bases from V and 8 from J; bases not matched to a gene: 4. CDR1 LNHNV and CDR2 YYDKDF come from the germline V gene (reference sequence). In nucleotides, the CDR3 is TGTGCCACCAGCAGCAGACAGGGAGATGAGCAGTTCTTC. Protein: CATSSRQGDEQFF.

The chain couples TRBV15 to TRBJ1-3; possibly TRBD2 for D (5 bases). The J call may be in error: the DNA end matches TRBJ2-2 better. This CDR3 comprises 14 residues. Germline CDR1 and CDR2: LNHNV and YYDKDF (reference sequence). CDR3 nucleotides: TGTGCCACCAGCGGAGGTAGCCGTACCGGGGAGCTGTTTTTT. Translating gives CATSGGSRTGELFF.

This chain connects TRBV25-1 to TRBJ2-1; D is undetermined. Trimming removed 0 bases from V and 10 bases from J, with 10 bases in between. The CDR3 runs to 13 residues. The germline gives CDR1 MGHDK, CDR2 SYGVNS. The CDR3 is CASSEYVAEEQFF. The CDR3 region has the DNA TGTGCCAGCAGTGAATATGTGGCGGAAGAGCAGTTCTTC.

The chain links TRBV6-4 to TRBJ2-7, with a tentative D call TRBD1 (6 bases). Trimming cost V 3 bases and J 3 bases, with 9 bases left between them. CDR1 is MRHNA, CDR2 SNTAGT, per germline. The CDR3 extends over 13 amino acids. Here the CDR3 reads CASSEQGGYEQYF. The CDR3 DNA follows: TGTGCCAGCAGTGAACAGGGCGGCTACGAGCAGTACTTC.

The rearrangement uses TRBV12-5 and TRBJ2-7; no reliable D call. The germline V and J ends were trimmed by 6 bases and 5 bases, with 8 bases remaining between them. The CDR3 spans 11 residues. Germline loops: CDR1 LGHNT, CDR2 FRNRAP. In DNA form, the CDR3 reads TGTGCTAGTGGAGTCTGGGACGAGCAGTACTTC. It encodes CASGVWDEQYF.

The CDR3 DNA reads as TGTGCCAGCAGGTGGACTGGTAGCGCAGATACGCAGTATTTT. Protein: CASRWTGSADTQYF. The chain links TRBV6-6 to TRBJ2-3, with a possible D match to TRBD2 (5 bases). CDR1 is MNHNY and CDR2 is SVGAGI in the germline V gene (reference sequence). The V gene lost 6 bases and the J gene lost 4 bases, with 14 bases spanning the gap. CDR3 size: 14 residues.

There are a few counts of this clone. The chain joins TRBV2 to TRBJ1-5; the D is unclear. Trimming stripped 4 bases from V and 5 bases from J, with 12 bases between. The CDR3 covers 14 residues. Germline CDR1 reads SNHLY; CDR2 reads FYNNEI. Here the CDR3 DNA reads TGTGCCAGCAGTGGTAAGGTGAGGGATCAGCCCCAGCATTTT. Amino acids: CASSGKVRDQPQHF. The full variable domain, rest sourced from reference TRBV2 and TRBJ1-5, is EPEVTQTPSHQVTQMGQEVILRCVPISNHLYFYWYRQILGQKVEFLVSFYNNEISEKSEIFDDQFSVERPDGSNFTLKIRSTKLEDSAMYFCASSGKVRDQPQHFGDGTRLSIL.

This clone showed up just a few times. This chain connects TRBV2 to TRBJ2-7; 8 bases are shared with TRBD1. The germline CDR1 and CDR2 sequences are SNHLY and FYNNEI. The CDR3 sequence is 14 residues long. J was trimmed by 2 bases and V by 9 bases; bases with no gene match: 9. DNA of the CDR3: TGTGCCAGTAAGGGACAGGCGACCACCTACGAGCAGTACTTC. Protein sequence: CASKGQATTYEQYF.

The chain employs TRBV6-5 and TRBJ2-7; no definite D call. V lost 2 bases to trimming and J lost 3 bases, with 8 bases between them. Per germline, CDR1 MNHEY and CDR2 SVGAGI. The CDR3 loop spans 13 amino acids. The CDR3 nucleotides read TGTGCCAGCAGTTACAGACTTAACTACGAGCAGTACTTC. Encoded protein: CASSYRLNYEQYF.

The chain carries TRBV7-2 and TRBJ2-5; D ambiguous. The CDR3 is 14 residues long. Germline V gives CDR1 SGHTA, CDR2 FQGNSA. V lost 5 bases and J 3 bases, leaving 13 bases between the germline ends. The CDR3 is CASSPPGGKETQYF. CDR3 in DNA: TGTGCCAGCAGCCCCCCTGGCGGTAAAGAGACCCAGTACTTC.

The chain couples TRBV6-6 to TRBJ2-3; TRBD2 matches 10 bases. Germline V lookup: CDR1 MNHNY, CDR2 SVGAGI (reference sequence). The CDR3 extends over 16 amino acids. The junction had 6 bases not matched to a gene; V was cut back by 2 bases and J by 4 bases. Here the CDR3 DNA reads TGTGCCAGCAGTTACGCTAGCGGGAGTATCTCAGATACGCAGTATTTT. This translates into CASSYASGSISDTQYF.

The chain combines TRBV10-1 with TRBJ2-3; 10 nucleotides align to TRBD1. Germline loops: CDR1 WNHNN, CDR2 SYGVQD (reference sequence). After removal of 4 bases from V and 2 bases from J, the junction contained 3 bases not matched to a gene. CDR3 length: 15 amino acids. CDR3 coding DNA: TGCGCCAGCAGTGGGGACAGGGGATTCACAGATACGCAGTATTTT. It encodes CASSGDRGFTDTQYF.

This CDR3 reads CASSSPRYNEQFF. The CDR3 DNA is TGTGCCAGCAGTTCGCCACGGTACAATGAGCAGTTCTTC. The chain couples TRBV28 to TRBJ2-1; D gene unclear. The ends were cut back, 4 bases at V and 4 bases at J, with 8 bases in the middle. Germline V gene lookup returns CDR1 MDHEN and CDR2 SYDVKM. This CDR3 contains 13 residues.

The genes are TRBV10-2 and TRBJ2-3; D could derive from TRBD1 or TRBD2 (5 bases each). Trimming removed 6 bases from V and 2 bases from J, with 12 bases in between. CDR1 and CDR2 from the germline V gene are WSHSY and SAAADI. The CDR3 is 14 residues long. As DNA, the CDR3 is TGCGCCAGCAGCCCTAGCAGGGTCACAGATACGCAGTATTTT. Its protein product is CASSPSRVTDTQYF.

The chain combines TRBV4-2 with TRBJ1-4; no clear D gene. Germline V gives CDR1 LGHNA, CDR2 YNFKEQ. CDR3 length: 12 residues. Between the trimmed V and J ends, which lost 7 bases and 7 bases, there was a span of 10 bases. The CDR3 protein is CASNDDSEKLFF. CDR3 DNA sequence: TGTGCCAGCAACGATGACTCTGAAAAACTGTTTTTT.

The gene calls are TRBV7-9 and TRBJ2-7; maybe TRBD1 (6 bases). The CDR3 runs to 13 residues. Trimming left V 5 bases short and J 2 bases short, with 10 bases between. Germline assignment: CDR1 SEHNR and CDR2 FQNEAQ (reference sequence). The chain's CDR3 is CASSHGQPYEQYF. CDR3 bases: TGTGCCAGCAGCCACGGACAGCCCTACGAGCAGTACTTC.

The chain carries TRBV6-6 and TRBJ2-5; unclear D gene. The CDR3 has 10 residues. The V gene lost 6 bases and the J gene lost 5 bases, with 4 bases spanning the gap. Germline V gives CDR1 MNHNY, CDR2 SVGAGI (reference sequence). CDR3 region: CASRGETQYF. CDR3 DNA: TGTGCCAGCAGGGGGGAGACCCAGTACTTC.